These 12 T cell receptor beta chains share one sample of origin, sequenced in a study of T cell responses to AZD1222 COVID-19 vaccine (dated by TCRdb to 2020 to 2022). The library was obtained by the immunoSEQ multiplex PCR assay. TCRdb re-hosts the immuneACCESS table, in-frame sequences only. Its copies lack some clones; in the studies checked, an unresolved V gene accounts for under half of them, and the cause for the rest is not known. This sample gives 200,000 or so clones in total; roughly 92% of them show up just once. The leading ten clones occupy about 10% of the sample. This specimen's time point label, per the study, means: baseline before first vaccination. The starting material was peripheral blood, obtained on day 0 of AZD1222 vaccination. These receptors were obtained from an adult in good health.

The chain recombines TRBV6-5 with TRBJ1-2; TRBD1 matches 11 bases. The CDR3 covers 14 residues. V was clipped by 7 bases and J by 8 bases; unmatched bases: 9. Germline lookup yields CDR1 MNHEY and CDR2 SVGAGI. In DNA form, the CDR3 reads TGTGCCAGCATCGGACAGGGGGCGGACTTAGGCTACACCTTC. This translates into CASIGQGADLGYTF.

The chain joins TRBV7-9 to TRBJ1-2, with 9 bases fitting TRBD1. CDR1 and CDR2 from the germline V gene are SEHNR and FQNEAQ (reference sequence). After removal of 5 bases from V and 1 base from J, the junction contained 5 bases not matched to a gene. The CDR3 is 15 amino acids. The CDR3 bases are TGTGCCAGCAGCCCGCCGACAGGGGGTAACTATGGCTACACCTTC. Its protein is CASSPPTGGNYGYTF.

Only a few counts were recorded for this clone. V is TRBV19 and J is TRBJ2-2; D remains unclear. The V and J ends lost 7 bases and 3 bases respectively, with 9 bases between them. The CDR3 totals 13 residues. CDR1 and CDR2 (germline): LNHDA, SQIVND (reference sequence). CDR3 DNA sequence: TGTGCCAGTAAAGACGTATACACCGGGGAGCTGTTTTTT. This gives the protein CASKDVYTGELFF. Variable domain in full (rest from reference TRBV19 and TRBJ2-2): DGGITQSPKYLFRKEGQNVTLSCEQNLNHDAMYWYRQDPGQGLRLIYYSQIVNDFQKGDIAEGYSVSREKKESFPLTVTSAQKNPTAFYLCASKDVYTGELFFGEGSRLTVL.

The chain joins TRBV6-5 to TRBJ2-3, with TRBD1 matching over 8 bases. Trimming at V came to 6 bases and at J to 6 bases, leaving 8 bases not matched to a gene. The CDR3 consists of 14 residues. CDR1 and CDR2 (germline): MNHEY, SVGAGI. CDR3 protein: CASRGQGARDTQYF. The CDR3 nucleotides read TGTGCCAGCAGAGGGCAGGGGGCTAGGGATACGCAGTATTTT.

The rearrangement joins TRBV7-2 to TRBJ2-2, with 7 bases aligning to TRBD2. This CDR3 has 16 residues. The germline gives CDR1 SGHTA, CDR2 FQGNSA. Trimming cost V 1 base and J 2 bases; bases outside gene matches: 4. This chain's CDR3 is CASSLGASGNTGELFF. CDR3 DNA: TGTGCCAGCAGCTTAGGGGCTAGCGGAAACACCGGGGAGCTGTTTTTT.

The V gene is TRBV7-2, the J gene TRBJ1-5; unclear D gene. The germline CDR1 and CDR2 sequences are SGHTA and FQGNSA. V dropped 1 base and J dropped 4 bases, with 11 bases sitting between them. This CDR3 is built from 15 residues. The CDR3 coding sequence is TGTGCCAGCAGCTTAGAAGGGTCCCGAAATCAGCCCCAGCATTTT. Translation: CASSLEGSRNQPQHF.

This clone was seen only a few times. The J gene is TRBJ2-1, the V gene TRBV5-1; D gene unclear. CDR1 SGHRS and CDR2 YFSETQ come from the germline V gene. V was shortened by 4 bases and J by 0 bases, with 8 bases between the two germline ends. The CDR3 length is 14 residues. The CDR3 sequence: CASSPYSSYNEQFF. CDR3 nucleotides: TGCGCCAGCAGCCCCTACAGCTCCTACAATGAGCAGTTCTTC.

The CDR3 DNA follows: TGTGCCAGCAGCGCCGTCGGGGGGCAGGCTGAAGCTTTCTTT. Translation: CASSAVGGQAEAFF. The rearrangement joins TRBV7-9 to TRBJ1-1, with D perhaps matching TRBD1 (6 bases). Germline V gene lookup returns CDR1 SEHNR and CDR2 FQNEAQ (reference sequence). V lost 5 bases to trimming and J lost 6 bases, with 16 bases between them. CDR3 length: 14 amino acids. The full variable domain, with the rest looked up from reference TRBV7-9 and TRBJ1-1, is DTGVSQNPRHKITKRGQNVTFRCDPISEHNRLYWYRQTLGQGPEFLTYFQNEAQLEKSRLLSDRFSAERPKGSFSTLEIQRTEQGDSAMYLCASSAVGGQAEAFFGQGTRLTVV.

The chain joins TRBV27 to TRBJ2-5; 11 positions agree with TRBD1. Germline-derived CDR1 and CDR2 are MNHEY and SMNVEV (reference sequence). V was pared by 0 bases and J by 4 bases, with 7 bases of the junction left unmatched. CDR3 length equals 17 residues. In DNA, the CDR3 is TGTGCCAGCAGTTTATCTCATGGGGGGACAGGGGGAGAGACCCAGTACTTC. This codes for CASSLSHGGTGGETQYF.

This chain uses TRBV11-2 with TRBJ1-6; D is ambiguous. V lost 8 bases and J 9 bases, leaving 14 bases between the germline ends. CDR1 and CDR2 (germline): SGHAT, FQNNGV. The CDR3 consists of 13 residues. The CDR3 region has the DNA TGTGCCAGCCATGCTGCAGAAGTTTCACCCCTCCACTTT. Translating gives CASHAAEVSPLHF.

The rearrangement links TRBV30 to TRBJ1-2; D remains ambiguous. V lost 5 bases and J 4 bases, leaving 8 bases between the germline ends. This CDR3 spans 11 amino acids. CDR1 is GTSNPN, CDR2 SVGIG, per germline (reference sequence). The CDR3 spells CAWRVGYGYTF. In DNA form, the CDR3 reads TGTGCCTGGCGAGTAGGCTATGGCTACACCTTC.

The chain combines TRBV5-6 with TRBJ1-2; no clear D. The V gene lost 5 bases and the J gene lost 8 bases, with 19 bases spanning the gap. The CDR3 is made up of 14 amino acids. Germline V lookup: CDR1 SGHDT, CDR2 YYEEEE. The CDR3 sequence is CASSIPLEGGGYTF. CDR3 sequence (DNA): TGTGCCAGCAGTATCCCTTTAGAGGGCGGAGGCTACACCTTC.